This T cell receptor beta chain was recorded in a study of high-grade serous ovarian cancer treatment subgroups. The data were produced by immunoSEQ multiplex PCR, yet TCRdb's version contains in-frame clones alone and is incomplete. The sample shows about 3,100 clones, 70% to 80% of them seen only once. Tumor tissue was taken before any definitive surgery or chemotherapy was given. Losses at the gene ends were 8 bases for V and 9 bases for J; bases not matched to a gene: 9. Germline CDR1 reads SGHAT; CDR2 reads FQNNGV. The CDR3 loop spans 13 amino acids. Sequencing was performed on tumor tissue. The V call is TRBV11-2, the J call TRBJ2-1; 8 bases are a match to TRBD2. The receptor's source is a human donor with high-grade serous ovarian cancer. CDR3 protein: CASAIGREGEQFF. The CDR3 region has the DNA TGTGCCAGCGCAATCGGGAGGGAGGGTGAGCAGTTCTTC.